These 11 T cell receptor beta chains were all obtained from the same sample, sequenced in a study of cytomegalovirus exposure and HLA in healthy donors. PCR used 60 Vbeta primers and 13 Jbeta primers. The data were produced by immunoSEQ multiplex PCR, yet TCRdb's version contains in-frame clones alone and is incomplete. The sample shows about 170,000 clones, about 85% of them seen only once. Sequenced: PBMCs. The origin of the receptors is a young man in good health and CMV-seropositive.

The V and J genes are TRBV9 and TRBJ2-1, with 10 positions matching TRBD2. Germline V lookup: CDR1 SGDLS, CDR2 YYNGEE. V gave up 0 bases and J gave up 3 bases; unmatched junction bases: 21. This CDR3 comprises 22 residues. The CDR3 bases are TGTGCCAGCAGCGTAGGAGGGTCCGGTCGGACTAGCGGTTTTTGGGGCTACAATGAGCAGTTCTTC. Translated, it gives CASSVGGSGRTSGFWGYNEQFF.

CDR3 coding DNA: TGCAGCCTGGGACAGGGAAGGAATGAGCAGTTCTTC. This gives the protein CSLGQGRNEQFF. J is TRBJ2-1 and V is TRBV29-1, with 9 bases aligning to TRBD1. J lost 7 bases, V lost 8 bases, and 6 bases had no gene match. Germline V gives CDR1 SQVTM, CDR2 ANQGSEA. The CDR3 is made up of 12 amino acids.

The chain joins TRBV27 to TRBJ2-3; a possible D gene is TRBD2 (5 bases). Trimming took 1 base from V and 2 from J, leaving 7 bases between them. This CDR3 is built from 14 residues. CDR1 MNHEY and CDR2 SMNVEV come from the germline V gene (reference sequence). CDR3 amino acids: CASSLLGVTDTQYF. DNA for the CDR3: TGTGCCAGCAGTTTATTGGGAGTCACAGATACGCAGTATTTT.

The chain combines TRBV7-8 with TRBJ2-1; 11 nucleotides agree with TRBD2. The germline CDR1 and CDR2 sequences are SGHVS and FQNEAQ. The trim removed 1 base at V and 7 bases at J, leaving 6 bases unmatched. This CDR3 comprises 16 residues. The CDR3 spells CASSLELAGGRNEQFF. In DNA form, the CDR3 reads TGTGCCAGCAGCTTAGAATTAGCGGGAGGGCGAAATGAGCAGTTCTTC.

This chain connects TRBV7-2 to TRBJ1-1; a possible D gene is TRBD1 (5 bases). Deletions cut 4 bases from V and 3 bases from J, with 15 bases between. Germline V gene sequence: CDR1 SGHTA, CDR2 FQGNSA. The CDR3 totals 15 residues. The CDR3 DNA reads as TGTGCCAGCAGCTACGACAGCTCGGGGGACACTGAAGCTTTCTTT. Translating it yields CASSYDSSGDTEAFF.

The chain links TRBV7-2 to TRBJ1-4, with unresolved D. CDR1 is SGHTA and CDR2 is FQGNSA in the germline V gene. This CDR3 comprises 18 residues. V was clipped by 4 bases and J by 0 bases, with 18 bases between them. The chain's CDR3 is CASSSTRVGIATNEKLFF. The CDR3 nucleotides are TGTGCCAGCAGCTCCACGCGGGTCGGGATTGCAACTAATGAAAAACTGTTTTTT.

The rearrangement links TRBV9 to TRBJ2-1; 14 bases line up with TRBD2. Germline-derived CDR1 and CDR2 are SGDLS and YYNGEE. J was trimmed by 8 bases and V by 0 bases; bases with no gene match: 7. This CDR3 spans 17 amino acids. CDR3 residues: CASSVAPTSGRADEQFF. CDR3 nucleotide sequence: TGTGCCAGCAGCGTAGCCCCGACTAGCGGGAGGGCCGATGAGCAGTTCTTC.

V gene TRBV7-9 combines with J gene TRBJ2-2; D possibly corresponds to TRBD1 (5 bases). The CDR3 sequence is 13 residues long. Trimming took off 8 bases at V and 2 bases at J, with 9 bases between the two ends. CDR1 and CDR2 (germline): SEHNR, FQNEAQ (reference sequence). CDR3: CASGAGNTGELFF. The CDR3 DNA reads TGTGCCAGCGGGGCAGGTAACACCGGGGAGCTGTTTTTT.

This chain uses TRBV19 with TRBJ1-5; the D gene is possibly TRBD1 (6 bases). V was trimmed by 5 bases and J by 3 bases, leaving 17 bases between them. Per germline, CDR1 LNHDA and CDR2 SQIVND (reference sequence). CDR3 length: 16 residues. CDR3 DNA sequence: TGTGCCAGTAGTGGTGGCAGGGGATATAACAATCAGCCCCAGCATTTT. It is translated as CASSGGRGYNNQPQHF.

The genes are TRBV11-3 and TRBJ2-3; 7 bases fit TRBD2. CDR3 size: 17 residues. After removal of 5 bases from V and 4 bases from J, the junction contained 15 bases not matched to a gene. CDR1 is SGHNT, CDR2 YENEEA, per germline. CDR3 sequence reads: CASSPMGGRALPDTQYF. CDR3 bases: TGTGCCAGCAGCCCAATGGGGGGGAGGGCCCTTCCAGATACGCAGTATTTT. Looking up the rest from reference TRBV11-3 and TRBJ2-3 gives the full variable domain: EAGVVQSPRYKIIEKKQPVAFWCNPISGHNTLYWYLQNLGQGPELLIRYENEEAVDDSQLPKDRFSAERLKGVDSTLKIQPAELGDSAVYLCASSPMGGRALPDTQYFGPGTRLTVL.

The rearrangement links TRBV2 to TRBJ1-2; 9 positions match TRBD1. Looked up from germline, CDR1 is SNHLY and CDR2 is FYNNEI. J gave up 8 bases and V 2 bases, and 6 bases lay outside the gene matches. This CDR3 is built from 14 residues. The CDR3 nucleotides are TGTGCCAGCAGTGAAAACAGGGGGCGCGGGGGCTACACCTTC. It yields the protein CASSENRGRGGYTF.